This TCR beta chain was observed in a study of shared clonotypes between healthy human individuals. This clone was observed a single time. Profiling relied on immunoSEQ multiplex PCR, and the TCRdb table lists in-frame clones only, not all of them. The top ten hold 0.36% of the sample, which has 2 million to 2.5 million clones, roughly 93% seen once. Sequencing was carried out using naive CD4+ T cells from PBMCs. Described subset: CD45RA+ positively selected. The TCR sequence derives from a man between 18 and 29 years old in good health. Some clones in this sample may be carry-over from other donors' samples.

This CDR3 is CASSPLAGDSYEQYF. DNA of the CDR3: TGTGCCAGTAGCCCCCTAGCGGGGGACTCCTACGAGCAGTACTTC. This chain joins TRBV19 and TRBJ2-7; 10 positions match TRBD2. J gave up 0 bases and V 6 bases, and 5 bases lay outside the gene matches. Germline assignment: CDR1 LNHDA and CDR2 SQIVND (reference sequence). The CDR3 loop spans 15 amino acids.